One and the same sample provided the 15 T cell receptor beta chains below, sequenced in a study of T cell responses to AZD1222 COVID-19 vaccine. This table comes from immunoSEQ multiplex PCR, and its TCRdb copy is limited to in-frame clones, with some not included. The table shows about 130,000 clones, with approximately 88% occurring only once. Sequenced material: peripheral blood, taken on day 0 of AZD1222 vaccination. These receptors all come from an adult in good health.

The chain links TRBV4-2 to TRBJ1-6; 10 nucleotides line up with TRBD1. Per the germline V gene, CDR1 is LGHNA and CDR2 is YNFKEQ. This CDR3 spans 15 amino acids. V was clipped by 4 bases and J by 10 bases; unmatched bases: 7. Here the CDR3 DNA reads TGTGCCAGCAGCCCCGGTGGGACAGGGGCATCACCCCTCCACTTT. It is translated as CASSPGGTGASPLHF.

This chain links TRBV28 with TRBJ2-3, with D perhaps being TRBD1 or TRBD2 (5 bases each). V shed 2 bases and J shed 0 bases, with 15 bases lying between them. CDR1 is MDHEN and CDR2 is SYDVKM in the germline V gene. This CDR3 is built from 17 residues. The CDR3 nucleotides read TGTGCCAGCAGTTTAGGCTGGGGCGGGCTGAGCACAGATACGCAGTATTTT. Its protein is CASSLGWGGLSTDTQYF.

The chain employs TRBV4-1 and TRBJ1-6; TRBD1 aligns across 7 bases. Trimming removed 2 bases from V and 7 bases from J; junction bases left unmatched: 11. The CDR3 runs to 17 residues. CDR1 is MGHRA, CDR2 YSYEKL, per germline. Here the CDR3 reads CASSQTNYRGLNSPLHF. In nucleotides, the CDR3 is TGCGCCAGCAGCCAAACAAACTACAGGGGCCTCAATTCACCCCTCCACTTT.

This chain joins TRBV19 and TRBJ1-4; D is possibly TRBD1 (6 bases). V lost 5 bases to trimming and J lost 5 bases, with 15 bases between them. Germline V lookup: CDR1 LNHDA, CDR2 SQIVND (reference sequence). The CDR3 contains 15 residues. CDR3 sequence: CASSSEDRPNEKLFF. The CDR3 DNA follows: TGTGCCAGTAGTTCCGAAGACAGGCCCAATGAAAAACTGTTTTTT.

CDR3 DNA: TGTGCCAGCAGCTCGCGGGGGACTAGTCGAAACAATGAGCAGTTCTTC. Protein: CASSSRGTSRNNEQFF. The V call is TRBV7-9, the J call TRBJ2-1, with 8 bases identical to TRBD2. Germline lookup yields CDR1 SEHNR and CDR2 FQNEAQ (reference sequence). J gave up 5 bases and V 4 bases, and 10 bases lay outside the gene matches. This CDR3 contains 16 residues.

This clone was seen more than once but under ten times. The J gene is TRBJ1-1, the V gene TRBV7-9; 8 bases are shared with TRBD1. This CDR3 is built from 14 residues. V shed 5 bases and J 1 base; nucleotides not matched to a gene: 3. Germline V CDR1 and CDR2: SEHNR, FQNEAQ (reference sequence). The CDR3 bases are TGTGCCAGCAGCCGGGGACAGGAGAACACTGAAGCTTTCTTT. It yields the protein CASSRGQENTEAFF.

This clone has only one observation. This sequence joins TRBV19 and TRBJ1-1; the match to TRBD1 covers 7 bases. The junction had 3 bases not matched to a gene; V was cut back by 7 bases and J by 4 bases. The CDR3 has 12 amino acids. Germline-derived CDR1 and CDR2 are LNHDA and SQIVND (reference sequence). For the CDR3, the DNA is TGTGCCAGTAACAGGGGAACCACTGAAGCTTTCTTT. Amino acids: CASNRGTTEAFF.

This clone was seen only once. This sequence joins TRBV18 and TRBJ1-4, with D perhaps matching TRBD1 (5 bases). CDR1 is KGHSH, CDR2 LQKENI, per germline. The germline V and J ends were trimmed by 3 bases and 7 bases, with 9 bases remaining between them. This CDR3 contains 13 residues. CDR3 nucleotide sequence: TGTGCCAGCTCACCTTGGGACGGTGAAAAACTGTTTTTT. Translation gives CASSPWDGEKLFF. Full variable domain (rest looked up from reference TRBV18 and TRBJ1-4): NAGVMQNPRHLVRRRGQEARLRCSPMKGHSHVYWYRQLPEEGLKFMVYLQKENIIDESGMPKERFSAEFPKEGPSILRIQQVVRGDSAAYFCASSPWDGEKLFFGSGTQLSVL.

A word on this clone: One junction end does not reproduce the germline sequence, and a read error may be involved. The rearrangement links TRBV5-1 to TRBJ1-4; TRBD1 matches 10 bases. The CDR3 spans 14 residues. Germline values: CDR1 SGHRS, CDR2 YFSETQ. This chain's CDR3 is CASSGTGVANEKLF. Here the CDR3 DNA reads TGCGCCAGCAGCGGGACAGGGGTAGCTAATGAAAAACTGTTT.

This clone was observed a handful of times. This sequence joins TRBV5-1 and TRBJ2-7; TRBD1 matches 8 bases. Trimming at V came to 6 bases and at J to 3 bases, leaving 11 bases not matched to a gene. This CDR3 comprises 15 residues. Per the germline V gene, CDR1 is SGHRS and CDR2 is YFSETQ. The CDR3 bases are TGCGCCAGCACAGGGGGCACCCTCCTAGGCTACGAGCAGTACTTC. Amino acid sequence: CASTGGTLLGYEQYF.

This clone has only a few counts. The chain combines TRBV6-5 with TRBJ1-1; D call uncertain. CDR3 length: 13 residues. Deletions cut 7 bases from V and 1 base from J, with 10 bases between. CDR1 is MNHEY, CDR2 SVGAGI, per germline. The CDR3 here is CASNVGENTEAFF. In DNA form, the CDR3 reads TGTGCCAGCAATGTCGGGGAGAACACTGAAGCTTTCTTT.

The rearrangement joins TRBV2 to TRBJ1-1; 10 bases align to TRBD1. With 8 bases clipped from V and 3 bases from J, the junction kept 3 bases outside the gene matches. From germline, CDR1 is SNHLY and CDR2 FYNNEI. The CDR3 contains 13 residues. CDR3 in amino acids: CASRQGADTEAFF. Here the CDR3 DNA reads TGTGCCAGCCGACAGGGGGCTGACACTGAAGCTTTCTTT.

The chain has TRBV4-1 and TRBJ2-7; TRBD1 matches at 7 bases. Germline lookup yields CDR1 MGHRA and CDR2 YSYEKL. This CDR3 is 15 amino acids long. J lost 2 bases, V lost 2 bases, and 6 bases had no gene match. CDR3 coding DNA: TGCGCCAGCAGCCAACCCGGGACAGCGACCTACGAGCAGTACTTC. This encodes CASSQPGTATYEQYF.

V and J are TRBV5-1 and TRBJ2-7; D ambiguous. Between the trimmed V and J ends, which lost 0 bases and 5 bases, there was a span of 9 bases. Germline V CDR1 and CDR2: SGHRS, YFSETQ. The CDR3 is 13 amino acids. The CDR3 loop is CASSLGSTNEQYF. The DNA for the CDR3 is TGCGCCAGCAGCTTGGGGTCTACTAACGAGCAGTACTTC.

In this sample, this clone turned up once. The V and J genes are TRBV2 and TRBJ1-5; weak D call: TRBD1 (5 bases). Germline values: CDR1 SNHLY, CDR2 FYNNEI. The CDR3 runs 13 residues. The ends were cut back, 6 bases at V and 6 bases at J, with 12 bases in the middle. CDR3 sequence: CASRGEGTQPQHF. The CDR3 region has the DNA TGTGCCAGCAGGGGGGAGGGGACTCAGCCCCAGCATTTT.